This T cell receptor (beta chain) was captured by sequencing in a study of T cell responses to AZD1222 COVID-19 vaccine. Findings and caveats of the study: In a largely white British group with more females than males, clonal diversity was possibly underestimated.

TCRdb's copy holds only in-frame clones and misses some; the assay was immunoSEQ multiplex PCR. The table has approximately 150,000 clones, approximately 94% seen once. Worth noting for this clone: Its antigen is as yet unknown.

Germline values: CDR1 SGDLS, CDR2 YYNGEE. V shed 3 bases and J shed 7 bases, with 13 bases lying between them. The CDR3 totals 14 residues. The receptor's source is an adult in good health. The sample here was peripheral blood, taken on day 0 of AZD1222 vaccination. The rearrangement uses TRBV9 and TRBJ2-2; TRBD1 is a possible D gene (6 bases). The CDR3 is CASSGSGGSGELFF. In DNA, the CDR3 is TGTGCCAGCAGCGGTTCTGGGGGCAGCGGGGAGCTGTTTTTT.